Here is one T cell receptor (beta chain) with its context. The entry originates in a study of blood T cell repertoires in COVID-19. On the study more broadly: Sources were T cells, B-cell-depleted T cells, or PBMCs; the material itself was cDNA or gDNA.

The junction had 11 bases not matched to a gene; V was cut back by 3 bases and J by 6 bases. The length of the CDR3 is 17 residues. Germline CDR1 reads MNHNS; CDR2 reads SASEGT. Per the study methods: For nucleated cells, counts were estimated from reference gene primer amplification. TCRdb's copy holds only in-frame clones and misses some; the assay was immunoSEQ multiplex PCR. D and trimming were read from the DNA, whereas the V and J calls and clone size are those reported in that table. The repertoire includes roughly 440,000 clones, around 88% of them detected once, and 10% to 15% sits in the top ten.

Sequenced input: peripheral blood. This sequence joins TRBV6-1 and TRBJ1-4, with 9 nucleotides matching TRBD1. The sequence was collected from a woman aged 45-59 years with COVID-19, enrolled during active disease. The CDR3: CASSDLTGGNGDEKLFF. CDR3 DNA sequence: TGTGCCAGCAGTGATCTCACAGGGGGCAACGGAGATGAAAAACTGTTTTTT.